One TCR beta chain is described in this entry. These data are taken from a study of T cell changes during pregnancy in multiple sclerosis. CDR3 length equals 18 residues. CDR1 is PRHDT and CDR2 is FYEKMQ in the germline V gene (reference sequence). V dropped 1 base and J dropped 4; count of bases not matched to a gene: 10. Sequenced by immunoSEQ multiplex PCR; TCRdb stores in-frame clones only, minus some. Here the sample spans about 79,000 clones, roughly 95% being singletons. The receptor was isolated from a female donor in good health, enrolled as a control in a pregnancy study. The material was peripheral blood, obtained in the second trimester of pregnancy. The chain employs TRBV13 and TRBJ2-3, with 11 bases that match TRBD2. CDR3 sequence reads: CASSLEASGGFFADTQYF. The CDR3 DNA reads TGTGCCAGCAGCTTAGAAGCTAGCGGGGGGTTTTTTGCAGATACGCAGTATTTT.